The 20 T cell receptor beta chains reported below all come from one sample, sequenced in a study of blood T cell repertoires in COVID-19. Assay: immunoSEQ multiplex PCR; the TCRdb copy retains only in-frame clones and omits some. The sample records approximately 210,000 clones, around nine tenths being singletons. Material: PBMCs or T cells enriched from blood (not recorded which). The receptors were gathered from a man in his thirties or forties in a cohort exposed to, infected with or recovered from COVID-19 (not recorded which).

The chain recombines TRBV7-9 with TRBJ2-7; D may be TRBD1 (6 bases). Germline CDR1 and CDR2: SEHNR and FQNEAQ (reference sequence). Trimming removed 8 bases from V and 6 bases from J, with 14 bases in between. The CDR3 loop spans 12 amino acids. CDR3 in amino acids: CASGYEGVEQYF. Here the CDR3 DNA reads TGTGCCAGCGGATACGAGGGGGTCGAGCAGTACTTC.

The rearrangement links TRBV6-2 or TRBV6-3 to TRBJ1-2, with D unclear. This CDR3 contains 16 residues. Germline V gene sequence: CDR1 MNHEY, CDR2 SVGEGT. The germline V and J ends were trimmed by 2 bases and 4 bases, with 17 bases remaining between them. The DNA for the CDR3 is TGTGCCAGCAGTTACCCCGACGGAGCGACGGGCTATGGCTACACCTTC. Translation: CASSYPDGATGYGYTF.

The V call is TRBV15, the J call TRBJ2-7; 7 nucleotides agree with TRBD1. J lost 6 bases, V lost 0 bases, and 11 bases had no gene match. Germline V gives CDR1 LNHNV, CDR2 YYDKDF (reference sequence). The CDR3 loop spans 16 amino acids. The CDR3 region is CATSRERGTAYPEQYF. The CDR3 DNA reads TGTGCCACCAGCAGAGAAAGAGGGACAGCTTACCCCGAGCAGTACTTC.

The chain uses TRBV19 and TRBJ2-1; no clear D gene. The V gene's germline CDR1 is LNHDA and CDR2 SQIVND (reference sequence). Deletions cut 5 bases from V and 1 base from J, with 6 bases between. The CDR3 is 13 amino acids. Here the CDR3 reads CASSLSSYNEQFF. The CDR3 DNA follows: TGTGCCAGTAGTCTCAGTTCCTACAATGAGCAGTTCTTC.

The gene calls are TRBV27 and TRBJ1-1; D remains unclear. This CDR3 contains 16 residues. Germline V lookup: CDR1 MNHEY, CDR2 SMNVEV (reference sequence). With 3 bases removed from V and 0 bases from J, the gap between germline ends came to 14 bases. The CDR3 here is CASSLVLDFMNTEAFF. CDR3 DNA: TGTGCCAGCAGTTTGGTTCTTGACTTCATGAACACTGAAGCTTTCTTT.

The genes are TRBV7-8 and TRBJ2-1; 13 nucleotides line up with TRBD2. Germline lookup yields CDR1 SGHVS and CDR2 FQNEAQ. There are 16 residues in the CDR3. V lost 5 bases, J lost 6 bases, and 7 bases stayed unmatched. The CDR3 DNA sequence: TGTGCCAGCAGCCCGAGACTAGCGGGAGGTGGCAATGAGCAGTTCTTC. It specifies CASSPRLAGGGNEQFF.

This chain uses TRBV20-1 with TRBJ2-7; D might be TRBD1 (6 bases). Trimming pared 0 bases from V and 7 bases from J, leaving 7 bases between. Germline V gives CDR1 DFQATT, CDR2 SNEGSKA (reference sequence). The CDR3 consists of 11 residues. The CDR3 loop reads CSARDGTEQYF. The CDR3 DNA reads TGCAGTGCTAGAGATGGGACAGAGCAGTACTTC.

The genes are TRBV2 and TRBJ1-5; D uncertain. The CDR3 runs 13 residues. V dropped 3 bases and J dropped 6 bases, with 9 bases sitting between them. Germline values: CDR1 SNHLY, CDR2 FYNNEI. This CDR3 reads CASSEGGSQPQHF. The CDR3 bases are TGTGCCAGCAGTGAGGGAGGGTCTCAGCCCCAGCATTTT.

The chain uses TRBV9 and TRBJ2-3, with 10 bases lining up with TRBD2. The length of the CDR3 is 16 residues. The J segment lost 1 base and the V segment lost 0 bases, leaving 2 bases of the junction unmatched. Germline V CDR1 and CDR2: SGDLS, YYNGEE. CDR3 sequence reads: CASSVEAGGGTDTQYF. DNA for the CDR3: TGTGCCAGCAGCGTAGAAGCGGGAGGGGGCACAGATACGCAGTATTTT. The variable domain in full, with the rest retrieved from reference TRBV9 and TRBJ2-3, is DSGVTQTPKHLITATGQRVTLRCSPRSGDLSVYWYQQSLDQGLQFLIQYYNGEERAKGNILERFSAQQFPDLHSELNLSSLELGDSALYFCASSVEAGGGTDTQYFGPGTRLTVL.

This chain uses TRBV10-3 with TRBJ1-5, with TRBD1 matching 7 bases. The CDR3 contains 15 residues. Germline V gene sequence: CDR1 ENHRY, CDR2 SYGVKD. Trimming removed 0 bases from V and 6 bases from J; junction bases left unmatched: 5. CDR3 sequence reads: CAISESGGTSQPQHF. The DNA of the CDR3 is TGTGCCATCAGTGAGTCAGGGGGCACATCTCAGCCCCAGCATTTT.

The rearrangement links TRBV9 to TRBJ1-2; D is unclear. Per germline, CDR1 SGDLS and CDR2 YYNGEE. V lost 0 bases, J lost 0 bases, and 9 bases lay in between. The CDR3 sequence is 15 residues long. The CDR3 is CASSVGVGANYGYTF. In DNA, the CDR3 is TGTGCCAGCAGCGTAGGAGTCGGAGCTAACTATGGCTACACCTTC.

DNA of the CDR3: TGTGCCATCAGTGAGCCAGCGGGGGAGAACGGAAACACCATATATTTT. Its protein product is CAISEPAGENGNTIYF. This chain links TRBV10-3 with TRBJ1-3; D is possibly TRBD1 (5 bases). The germline V and J ends were trimmed by 2 bases and 4 bases, with 15 bases remaining between them. This CDR3 is 16 amino acids long. CDR1 is ENHRY and CDR2 is SYGVKD in the germline V gene.

A few counts support this clone. CDR3: CASSLSTGQKNEKLFF. CDR3 coding DNA: TGTGCCAGCAGTTTAAGCACTGGACAGAAGAATGAAAAACTGTTTTTT. V and J are TRBV27 and TRBJ1-4; D possibly corresponds to TRBD1 (6 bases). Per the germline V gene, CDR1 is MNHEY and CDR2 is SMNVEV (reference sequence). This CDR3 has 16 residues. V lost 2 bases and J 5 bases, leaving 15 bases between the germline ends.

V usage is TRBV4-2 and J usage is TRBJ2-1; 7 nucleotides match TRBD2. Unmatched junction bases numbered 14, after V lost 1 base and J lost 8 bases. Germline V lookup: CDR1 LGHNA, CDR2 YNFKEQ. The CDR3 runs to 17 residues. The CDR3 spells CASSQGNGAGVGHEQFF. The CDR3 DNA follows: TGTGCCAGCAGCCAAGGCAACGGGGCGGGAGTCGGCCATGAGCAGTTCTTC.

The CDR3, as DNA: TGCGCCAGCAGTGAAGGGGAGCCCCAGCATTTT. This gives the protein CASSEGEPQHF. The chain joins TRBV10-2 to TRBJ1-5, with D perhaps matching TRBD1 (5 bases). The V end was cut by 3 bases, the J end by 8 bases, with 5 bases between. The CDR3 runs 11 residues. The germline CDR1 and CDR2 sequences are WSHSY and SAAADI.

The gene calls are TRBV7-3 and TRBJ2-2, with TRBD2 identical over 13 bases. CDR3 length: 17 residues. V gave up 4 bases and J gave up 6 bases; unmatched junction bases: 8. CDR1 is SGHTA, CDR2 FQGTGA, per germline. CDR3 region: CASSSDPGLAGAGELFF. The CDR3 DNA sequence: TGTGCCAGCAGCTCCGATCCAGGACTAGCGGGGGCCGGGGAGCTGTTTTTT.

The chain recombines TRBV9 with TRBJ2-1; 12 bases are shared with TRBD2. J gave up 7 bases and V 3 bases, and 2 bases lay outside the gene matches. This CDR3 comprises 14 residues. The germline V gene has CDR1 SGDLS and CDR2 YYNGEE. The CDR3 nucleotides are TGTGCCAGCAGCGACGGGACTAGCGGGAATGAGCAGTTCTTC. This codes for CASSDGTSGNEQFF.

V usage is TRBV28 and J usage is TRBJ1-2; D might be TRBD1 (5 bases). The CDR3 has 12 amino acids. Germline loops: CDR1 MDHEN, CDR2 SYDVKM. V lost 8 bases and J 8 bases, leaving 15 bases between the germline ends. The CDR3 region has the DNA TGTGCCAGCCGATCCCGGAGGGACGGCTACACCTTC. This translates into CASRSRRDGYTF.

This clone was detected once. The V call is TRBV7-9, the J call TRBJ2-2; D ambiguous. Germline values: CDR1 SEHNR, CDR2 FQNEAQ (reference sequence). This CDR3 spans 13 amino acids. Trimming removed 5 bases at V and 3 bases at J, with 7 bases between. The DNA for the CDR3 is TGTGCCAGCAGCCCAGGTGACACCGGGGAGCTGTTTTTT. Amino acids: CASSPGDTGELFF. The whole variable domain, filled in from reference TRBV7-9 and TRBJ2-2, reads DTGVSQNPRHKITKRGQNVTFRCDPISEHNRLYWYRQTLGQGPEFLTYFQNEAQLEKSRLLSDRFSAERPKGSFSTLEIQRTEQGDSAMYLCASSPGDTGELFFGEGSRLTVL.

This clone was detected only once. The V call is TRBV28, the J call TRBJ2-7, with 9 bases aligning to TRBD1. The CDR3 runs to 14 residues. From germline, CDR1 is MDHEN and CDR2 SYDVKM. With V trimmed by 8 bases and J by 5 bases, 10 bases remained unmatched. The CDR3 nucleotides are TGTGCCAGCCCCGAGGGGACAGGGAGGCACGAGCAGTACTTC. This translates into CASPEGTGRHEQYF. Full variable domain (outside the CDR3, taken from reference TRBV28 and TRBJ2-7): DVKVTQSSRYLVKRTGEKVFLECVQDMDHENMFWYRQDPGLGLRLIYFSYDVKMKEKGDIPEGYSVSREKKERFSLILESASTNQTSMYLCASPEGTGRHEQYFGPGTRLTVT.